This TCR beta chain was recovered during a study of blood T cell repertoires in COVID-19. TCRdb's table, derived via immunoSEQ multiplex PCR, lists solely in-frame clones and lacks some. The table lists about 210,000 clones, around 90% of them singletons. The CDR3 extends over 12 amino acids. Trimming left V 5 bases short and J 8 bases short, with 12 bases between. CDR1 and CDR2 (germline): MDHEN, SYDVKM. Sequencing used PBMCs or T cells enriched from blood (not recorded which). This TCR derives from a man younger than 40 in a cohort exposed to, infected with or recovered from COVID-19 (not recorded which). The V and J genes are TRBV28 and TRBJ1-2; D gene ambiguous. The CDR3 loop reads CASSLWADGYTF. CDR3 nucleotide sequence: TGTGCCAGCAGTCTCTGGGCCGACGGCTACACCTTC.